This TCR beta chain was identified during a study of PD-1 blockade in classical Hodgkin lymphoma. The CDR3 is made up of 16 amino acids. V lost 1 base and J lost 7; bases outside the gene matches: 8. Germline loops: CDR1 SGDLS, CDR2 YYNGEE. All patients relapsed after autologous stem cell transplantation, and brentuximab vedotin exposure varied. TCRdb's table, derived via immunoSEQ multiplex PCR, lists solely in-frame clones and lacks some. Of about 97,000 clones listed, roughly 84% are singletons. This clone was recorded only once. The chain combines TRBV9 with TRBJ2-2; TRBD1 aligns across 9 bases. This receptor was identified in a human donor with classical Hodgkin lymphoma. The sample consisted of peripheral blood mononuclear cells (PBMCs), taken at baseline. CDR3 sequence: CASSVLGTGLFGELFF. The CDR3 DNA follows: TGTGCCAGCAGCGTATTAGGGACAGGGCTCTTCGGGGAGCTGTTTTTT.